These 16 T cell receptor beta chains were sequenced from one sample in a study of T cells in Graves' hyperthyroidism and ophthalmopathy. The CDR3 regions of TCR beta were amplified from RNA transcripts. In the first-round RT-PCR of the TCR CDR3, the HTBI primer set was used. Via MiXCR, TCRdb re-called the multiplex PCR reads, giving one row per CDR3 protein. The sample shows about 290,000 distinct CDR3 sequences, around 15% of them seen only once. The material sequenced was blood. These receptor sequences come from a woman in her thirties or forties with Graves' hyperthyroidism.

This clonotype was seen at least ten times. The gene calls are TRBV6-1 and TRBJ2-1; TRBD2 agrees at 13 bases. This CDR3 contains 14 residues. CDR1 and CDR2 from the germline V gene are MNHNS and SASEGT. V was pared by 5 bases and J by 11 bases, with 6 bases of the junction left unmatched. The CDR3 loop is CASSPGLAGYQQFF. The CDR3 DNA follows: TGTGCCAGCAGTCCGGGACTAGCGGGATATCAGCAGTTCTTC.

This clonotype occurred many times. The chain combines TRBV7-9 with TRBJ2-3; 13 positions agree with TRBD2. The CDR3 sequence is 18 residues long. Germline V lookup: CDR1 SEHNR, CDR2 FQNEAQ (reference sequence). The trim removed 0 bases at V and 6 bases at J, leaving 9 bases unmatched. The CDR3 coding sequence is TGTGCCAGCAGCTTAGCGTCCGGGACTAGCGGGACGCGGGATACGCAGTATTTT. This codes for CASSLASGTSGTRDTQYF.

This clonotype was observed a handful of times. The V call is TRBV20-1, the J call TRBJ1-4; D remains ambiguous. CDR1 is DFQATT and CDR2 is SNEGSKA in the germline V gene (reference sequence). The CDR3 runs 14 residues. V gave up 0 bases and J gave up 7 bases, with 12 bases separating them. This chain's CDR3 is CSARDPRESEKLFF. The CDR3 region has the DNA TGCAGTGCTAGAGATCCAAGGGAGAGTGAAAAACTGTTTTTT.

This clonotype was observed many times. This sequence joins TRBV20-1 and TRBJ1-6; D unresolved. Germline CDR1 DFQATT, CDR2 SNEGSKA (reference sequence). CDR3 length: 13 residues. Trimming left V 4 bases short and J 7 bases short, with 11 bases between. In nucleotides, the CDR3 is TGCAGTGCTAACGAAGAGTTAAATTCACCCCTCCACTTT. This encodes CSANEELNSPLHF.

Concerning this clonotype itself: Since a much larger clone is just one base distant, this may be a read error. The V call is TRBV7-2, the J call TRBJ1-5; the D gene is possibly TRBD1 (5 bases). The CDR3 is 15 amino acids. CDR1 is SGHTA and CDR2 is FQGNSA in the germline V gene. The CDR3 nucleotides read TGTGCCAGCAGCTTAGTTGACAGAAGCAATCAGCCCCGGCATTTT. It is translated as CASSLVDRSNQPRHF.

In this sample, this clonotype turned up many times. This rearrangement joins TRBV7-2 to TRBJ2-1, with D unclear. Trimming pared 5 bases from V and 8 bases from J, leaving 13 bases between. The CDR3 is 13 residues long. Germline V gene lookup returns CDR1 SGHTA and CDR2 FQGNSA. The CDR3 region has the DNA TGTGCCAGCAGCACCCACTATGGCGATGAGCAGTTCTTC. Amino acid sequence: CASSTHYGDEQFF.

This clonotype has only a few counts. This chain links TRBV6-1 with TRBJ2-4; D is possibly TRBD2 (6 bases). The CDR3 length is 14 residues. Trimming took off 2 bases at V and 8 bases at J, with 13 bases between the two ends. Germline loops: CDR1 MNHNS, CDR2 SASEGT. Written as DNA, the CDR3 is TGTGCCAGCAGTGAATCTAGCGTTAGGGACATTCAGTACTTC. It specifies CASSESSVRDIQYF.

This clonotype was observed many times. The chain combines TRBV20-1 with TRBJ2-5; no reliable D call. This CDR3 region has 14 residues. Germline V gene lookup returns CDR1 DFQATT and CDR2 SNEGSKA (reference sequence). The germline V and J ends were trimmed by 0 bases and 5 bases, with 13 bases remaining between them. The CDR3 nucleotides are TGCAGTGCTAGAGACGGACGGCCACGGGAGACCCAGTACTTC. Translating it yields CSARDGRPRETQYF.

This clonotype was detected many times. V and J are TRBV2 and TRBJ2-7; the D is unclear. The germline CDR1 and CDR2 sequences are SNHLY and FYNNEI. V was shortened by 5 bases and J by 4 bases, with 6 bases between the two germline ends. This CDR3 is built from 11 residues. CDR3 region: CASSNIYEQYF. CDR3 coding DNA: TGTGCCAGCAGTAATATTTACGAGCAGTACTTC.

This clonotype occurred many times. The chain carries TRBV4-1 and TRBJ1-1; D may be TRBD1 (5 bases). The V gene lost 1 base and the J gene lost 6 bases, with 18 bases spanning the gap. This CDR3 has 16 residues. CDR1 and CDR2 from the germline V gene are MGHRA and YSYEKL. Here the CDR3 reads CASSQGPGRNRPEAFF. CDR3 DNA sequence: TGCGCCAGCAGCCAAGGCCCAGGGAGGAATCGTCCTGAAGCTTTCTTT.

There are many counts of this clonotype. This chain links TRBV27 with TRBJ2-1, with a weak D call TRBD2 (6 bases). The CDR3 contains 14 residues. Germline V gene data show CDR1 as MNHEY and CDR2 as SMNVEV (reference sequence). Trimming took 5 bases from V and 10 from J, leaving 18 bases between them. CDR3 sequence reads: CASSRAGTLREQFF. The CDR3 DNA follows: TGTGCCAGCAGTCGGGCAGGGACTTTAAGGGAGCAGTTCTTC.

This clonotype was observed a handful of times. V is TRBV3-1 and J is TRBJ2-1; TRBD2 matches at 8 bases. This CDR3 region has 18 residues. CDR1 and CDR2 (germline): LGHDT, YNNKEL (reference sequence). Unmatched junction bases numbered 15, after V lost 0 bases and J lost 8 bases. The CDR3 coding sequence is TGTGCCAGCAGCCAAGATACTAGCGGAGCTGGGTCACGGGATGAGCAGTTCTTC. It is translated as CASSQDTSGAGSRDEQFF.

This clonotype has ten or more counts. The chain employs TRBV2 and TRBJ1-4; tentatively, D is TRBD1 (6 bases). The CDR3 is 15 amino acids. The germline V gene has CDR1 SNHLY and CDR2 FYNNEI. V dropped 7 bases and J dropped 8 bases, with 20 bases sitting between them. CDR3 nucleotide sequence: TGTGCCAGCATTACAGAAAAACAGGGAAGGGAAAAACTGTTTTTT. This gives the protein CASITEKQGREKLFF.

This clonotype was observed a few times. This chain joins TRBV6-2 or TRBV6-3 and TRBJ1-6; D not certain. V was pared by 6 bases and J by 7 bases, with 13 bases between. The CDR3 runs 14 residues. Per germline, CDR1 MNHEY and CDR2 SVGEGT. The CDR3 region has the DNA TGTGCCAGCAGCCTTGGACGGGAAAATTCACCCCTCCACTTT. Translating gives CASSLGRENSPLHF.

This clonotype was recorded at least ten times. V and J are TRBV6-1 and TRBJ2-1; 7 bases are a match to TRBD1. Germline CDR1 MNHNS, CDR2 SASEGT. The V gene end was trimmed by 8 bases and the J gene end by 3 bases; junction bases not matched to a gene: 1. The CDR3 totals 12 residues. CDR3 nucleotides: TGTGCCAGCGGACAGGACTACAATGAGCAGTTCTTC. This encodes CASGQDYNEQFF.

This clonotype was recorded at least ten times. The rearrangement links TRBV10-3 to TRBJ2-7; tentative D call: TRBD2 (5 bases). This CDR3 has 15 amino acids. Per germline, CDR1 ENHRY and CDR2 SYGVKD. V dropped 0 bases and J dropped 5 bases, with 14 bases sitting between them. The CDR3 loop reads CAISESPQARDEQYF. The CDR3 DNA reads TGTGCCATCAGTGAGTCCCCCCAAGCGAGGGACGAGCAGTACTTC.